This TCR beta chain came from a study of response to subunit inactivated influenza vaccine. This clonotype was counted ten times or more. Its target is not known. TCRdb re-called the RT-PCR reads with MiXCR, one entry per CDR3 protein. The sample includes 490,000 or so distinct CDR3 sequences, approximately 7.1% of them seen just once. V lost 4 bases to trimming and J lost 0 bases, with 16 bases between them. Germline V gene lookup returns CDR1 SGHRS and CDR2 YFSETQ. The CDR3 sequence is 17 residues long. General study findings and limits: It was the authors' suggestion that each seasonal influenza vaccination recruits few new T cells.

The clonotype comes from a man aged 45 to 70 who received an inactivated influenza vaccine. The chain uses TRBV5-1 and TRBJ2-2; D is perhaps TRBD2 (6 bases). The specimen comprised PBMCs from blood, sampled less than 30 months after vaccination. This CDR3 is CASSLGPRDSNTGELFF. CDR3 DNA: TGCGCCAGCAGCCTAGGCCCCCGGGACTCGAACACCGGGGAGCTGTTTTTT.